This TCR beta chain is drawn from a study of T cells in Graves' hyperthyroidism and ophthalmopathy (dated 2019 in TCRdb). About the study as a whole: Peripheral blood was collected at initial diagnosis, before any treatment. According to the paper, TCR Vbeta CDR3 sequencing was carried out on 135 peripheral blood samples, which came from 40 to 45 ophthalmopathy, around 74 hyperthyroidism and about 17 progressor patients. The study also compared thyroid tissue and blood T-cell repertoires from roughly 6 Graves' hyperthyroidism patients. Whether ophthalmopathy could be predicted prospectively was tested in an independent validation cohort made up of 18 hyperthyroidism patients plus 17 patients who later progressed to ophthalmopathy. Following sampling, methimazole starting at 30 mg daily was given to hyperthyroidism patients, and high-dose intravenous methylprednisolone was given to ophthalmopathy patients. To identify TCR V-J signatures that set the groups apart, the researchers used a discovery cohort of more than 95 patients, made up of around 42 with Graves' ophthalmopathy and 57 with stable Graves' hyperthyroidism. The 75 to 100 discovery patients were randomly divided into training and test sets at a 7:3 ratio.

TCR beta CDR3 regions were amplified from RNA transcripts. A first-round RT-PCR of the TCR CDR3 used the HTBI primer set with the Qiagen OneStep RT-PCR kit. The libraries were constructed in a second round of multiplex PCR and then size-selected and purified. The libraries were sequenced on an Illumina HiSeq2000 using paired-end 100 bp reads. Per the authors' processing: Raw data were processed with SOAPnuke, discarding reads with adapters, uncalled bases, mean Phred below 15, or no exact constant-primer or identifier match. High-quality paired reads were merged with COPE v1.2.5, and unique nucleotide sequences were defined as clonotypes. Clonotypes were aligned to IMGT TRBV, TRBD and TRBJ reference segments using MiTCR v1.1. Only V-J combinations with frequency above 0.0001, covering 98% to 99.2% of repertoires, were analysed. A TCS score was defined as the ratio between F50 (clonal expansion) and ExV (chaos), using BLOSUM62-based TCRdist between CDR3 peptides within each V-J. Welch's t-statistics and random forest reduced around 520 V-J features to 13, which were used in a naive Bayes classifier (R e1071). The public reads were reprocessed in TCRdb via fastp at Q25 and MiXCR, keeping in-frame beta chains. Merged by CDR3 protein, the rows form single entries marked with the most common genes and DNA. These V and J calls are TCRdb output, not the study's own analysis. In this sample the table shows some 500,000 distinct CDR3 sequences, roughly an eighth of which occur a single time. 15% to 20% of the sample lies in the top ten.

There are 15 amino acids in the CDR3, from cysteine to phenylalanine inclusive. Here the CDR3 DNA is all that survives: 45 bases in frame from base 1. Trimming removed 2 bases from V and 10 bases from J; the gene matches leave 9 bases unexplained. According to the germline V gene (reference sequence), CDR1 reads LGHDT and CDR2 reads YNNKEL. Stable Graves' hyperthyroidism was defined as no progression to ophthalmopathy during 18 months of follow-up. Hyperthyroidism patients were aged 18 to 65 years and newly diagnosed, with disease duration of less than 2 months. Exclusion was applied to patients with uncontrolled infections, other autoimmune diseases, pregnancy or lactation. Diagnoses relied on clinical symptoms, serum thyroxine and TRAb, thyroid ultrasound and orbital computed tomography. PBMCs were isolated from roughly 10 ml of fresh peripheral blood by Ficoll-Paque density gradient centrifugation. Total RNA was extracted with Trizol reagent, and quality was checked on an Agilent 2100 Bioanalyzer.

This clonotype was seen many times. Its antigen is unknown. Within one base of it there is no much larger clone, and no base qualities were kept. What the work shows at the level of the full study, not this receptor alone: Most expanded thyroid clonotypes (frequency above 0.001) were also detected in blood, a finding suggesting that blood repertoires may reflect thyroid immune responses. Ophthalmopathy was separated from stable hyperthyroidism by a 13 V-J signature model, with roughly 88% sensitivity and about 81% specificity obtained in cross-validation and 80%/75% obtained in testing. Sample size was not statistically predetermined, and blinding of investigators to group allocation was not performed. In validation, the model predicted progression to ophthalmopathy a median of roughly 6.2 months before onset, with over 55% sensitivity and about 72% specificity.

Recombination connected TRBV3-1 to TRBJ1-4; 8 central bases correspond to TRBD1. Sequencing used blood. The origin of this receptor is a woman aged 18-30 years with Graves' hyperthyroidism. In nucleotides, the sequence is TGTGCCAGCAGCCAATCAGACAGGGGCGGAGGAAAACTGTTTTTT. Its translation is CASSQSDRGGGKLFF.